These T cell receptor beta chains were read from a single sample in a study of technical replicates of blood from a few donors. Profiling relied on immunoSEQ multiplex PCR, and the TCRdb table lists in-frame clones only, not all of them. In the table there are tens of thousands of clones, about 98% of which are singletons. Sequenced input: T cells isolated from PBMCs. The receptors were gathered from a human donor in good health. The CDR3 runs from the conserved cysteine through the conserved F or W. The D gene is left open where the match is weak. Part of the rows lack a size; the others show once, few, many or a class for expanded clones.

DNA	CDR3	size	J	D	V
TGTGCCAGCAGCCCGACAGTCTCTTCACCCCTCCACTTT	CASSPTVSSPLHF	-	TRBJ1-6	-	TRBV13
TGTGCCAGCAGCTTAGATCCAGGGGTGACGACCCAGTACTTC	CASSLDPGVTTQYF	-	TRBJ2-5	-	TRBV7-9
TGTGCCAGCAGCTTAGGACTAGCGGAAGAGACCCAGTACTTC	CASSLGLAEETQYF	-	TRBJ2-5	TRBD2	TRBV7-2
TGTGCCAGCAGTGAAGGCTGGGACAGCACTAGCAATCAGCCCCAGCATTTT	CASSEGWDSTSNQPQHF	-	TRBJ1-5	TRBD1	TRBV6-1
TGTGCCAGCAGCAAAGCGCGTCCCGTGGCGGGGGGTGATTACAATGAGCAGTTCTTC	CASSKARPVAGGDYNEQFF	-	TRBJ2-1	-	TRBV21-1
TGTGCCAGCAGCCAACCGGGACTCGCGGGGGAGGAGAGAACCGGGGAGCTGTTTTTT	CASSQPGLAGEERTGELFF	-	TRBJ2-2	TRBD2	TRBV13
TGTGCCAGCAGCCCGTTCGGGGACTATGGCTACACCTTC	CASSPFGDYGYTF	once	TRBJ1-2	-	TRBV14
TGCAGTGCTAGAGCGGGTGAGCAGTACTTC	CSARAGEQYF	-	TRBJ2-7	-	TRBV20-1
TGTGCCAGCAGCTCAAGCCTGACAGGGAACACTGAAGCTTTCTTT	CASSSSLTGNTEAFF	-	TRBJ1-1	-	TRBV13
TGTGCCAGCAGCTTTTTTGGGACTAGCGGGGGCCGTGGGTGGACCCAGTACTTC	CASSFFGTSGGRGWTQYF	-	TRBJ2-5	TRBD2	TRBV11-2
TGTGCCAGCAGTTATACAGGGGGTAACACTGAAGCTTTCTTT	CASSYTGGNTEAFF	-	TRBJ1-1	TRBD1	TRBV6-5
TGTGCCAGCAGCGTGAGGCTCGCCCCACAAGAGACCCAGTACTTC	CASSVRLAPQETQYF	-	TRBJ2-5	-	TRBV9
TGTGCCAGTATCCTATCAGGCGGACAACCGAACACTGAAGCTTTCTTT	CASILSGGQPNTEAFF	-	TRBJ1-1	-	TRBV19
TGTGCCACCAGCAGATCGGACGGGAGTGAGTATGGCTACACCTTC	CATSRSDGSEYGYTF	-	TRBJ1-2	-	TRBV15
TGTGCCATCAGAGATCGCGCTGGGGCCAACGTCCTGACTTTC	CAIRDRAGANVLTF	-	TRBJ2-6	-	TRBV10-3
TGTGCCAGCAGTCCTATATACCGGACAGTCTATGGCTACACCTTC	CASSPIYRTVYGYTF	-	TRBJ1-2	-	TRBV28
TGTGCCAGCCCCACCACGTCGGGTAGAATTTTACAAGAGACCCAGTACTTC	CASPTTSGRILQETQYF	-	TRBJ2-5	-	TRBV21-1
TGTGCCATCAGGCAACAGGGGGCTGCCGGGACAGGGGGCGCAGGTGGCTACACCTTC	CAIRQQGAAGTGGAGGYTF	-	TRBJ1-2	TRBD1	TRBV10-3
TGTGCCAGCAGTGAAGGTCGGGTGTATAGCAATGAGCAGTTCTTC	CASSEGRVYSNEQFF	-	TRBJ2-1	-	TRBV25-1
TGTGCCAGCAGCGAGGACAGGGGCCACGGCACCGGGGAGCTGTTTTTT	CASSEDRGHGTGELFF	-	TRBJ2-2	TRBD1	TRBV28
TGTGCCATCAAGGGGACAGGGGCAACCGGGGAGCTGTTTTTT	CAIKGTGATGELFF	-	TRBJ2-2	TRBD1	TRBV10-3
TGTGCCAGCTCACCAGTACGACTAGGATACGAGCAGTACTTC	CASSPVRLGYEQYF	once	TRBJ2-7	-	TRBV18
TGTGCCTGGAGTTTCAGACAGGAGATCCCCAGAGCCAAAAACATTCAGTACTTC	CAWSFRQEIPRAKNIQYF	-	TRBJ2-4	-	TRBV30
TGTGCCAGCAGTGCCCCGGGACAGGAAAAAGCTTTCTTT	CASSAPGQEKAFF	-	TRBJ1-1	TRBD1	TRBV28
TGTGCCAGCAGCTTAAGGGGGGGCGAGCAGTACTTC	CASSLRGGEQYF	-	TRBJ2-7	-	TRBV11-2